The 24 T cell receptor beta chains below were found in one sample sequenced in a study of cytomegalovirus exposure and HLA in healthy donors. Repertoires were generated with immunoSEQ multiplex PCR, while TCRdb's copy carries only in-frame clones and drops some. The sample includes under 300,000 clones, approximately 86% seen only once; the top ten take less than 1.5%. The sequencing sample was made of PBMCs. The receptors here all came from a woman between 25 and 40 years old in good health and CMV-seropositive.

The V call is TRBV4-2, the J call TRBJ2-4; D is possibly TRBD2 (6 bases). The CDR3 totals 15 residues. V shed 2 bases and J shed 6 bases, with 14 bases lying between them. In germline, CDR1 is LGHNA, CDR2 YNFKEQ. The CDR3 reads CASSQLAVRGNIQYF. CDR3 coding DNA: TGTGCCAGCAGCCAATTAGCGGTCAGAGGAAACATTCAGTACTTC.

This chain joins TRBV7-9 and TRBJ2-2; 12 bases are a match to TRBD2. With V trimmed by 4 bases and J by 0 bases, 3 bases remained unmatched. CDR3 length equals 17 residues. The germline gives CDR1 SEHNR, CDR2 FQNEAQ (reference sequence). CDR3 amino acids: CASSSRLAGANTGELFF. The CDR3 nucleotides are TGTGCCAGCAGCTCGAGACTAGCGGGAGCGAACACCGGGGAGCTGTTTTTT.

In its sample, this clone was seen a few times. The chain employs TRBV29-1 and TRBJ2-1, with a weak D call TRBD2 (6 bases). Germline V gene data show CDR1 as SQVTM and CDR2 as ANQGSEA. V lost 4 bases and J lost 4, with 11 bases in between. The CDR3 length is 13 residues. The DNA for the CDR3 is TGCAGCGTTGCGCCTAGCGTTTACAATGAGCAGTTCTTC. It specifies CSVAPSVYNEQFF.

The gene calls are TRBV18 and TRBJ2-1; the match to TRBD1 covers 7 bases. CDR3 length: 16 residues. Germline V lookup: CDR1 KGHSH, CDR2 LQKENI. The trim removed 1 base at V and 0 bases at J, leaving 3 bases unmatched. The CDR3 here is CASSPQGASSYNEQFF. The DNA of the CDR3 is TGTGCCAGCTCACCACAGGGGGCGAGCTCCTACAATGAGCAGTTCTTC.

This rearrangement joins TRBV5-4 to TRBJ1-1; no definite D call. This CDR3 comprises 15 residues. Trimming left V 3 bases short and J 5 bases short, with 17 bases between. Germline lookup yields CDR1 SGHNT and CDR2 YYREEE (reference sequence). The CDR3 protein is CASSSRTGDETEAFF. The CDR3 region has the DNA TGTGCCAGCAGCTCCCGGACTGGCGACGAAACTGAAGCTTTCTTT.

This clone has only one observation. The genes are TRBV19 and TRBJ1-2; 9 bases match TRBD1. The CDR3 covers 16 residues. CDR1 and CDR2 from the germline V gene are LNHDA and SQIVND (reference sequence). J gave up 4 bases and V 6 bases, and 12 bases lay outside the gene matches. The chain's CDR3 is CASSGTGTTGGYGYTF. In nucleotides, the CDR3 is TGTGCCAGTAGCGGGACAGGGACCACCGGCGGCTATGGCTACACCTTC. Complete variable domain (other parts from reference TRBV19 and TRBJ1-2): DGGITQSPKYLFRKEGQNVTLSCEQNLNHDAMYWYRQDPGQGLRLIYYSQIVNDFQKGDIAEGYSVSREKKESFPLTVTSAQKNPTAFYLCASSGTGTTGGYGYTFGSGTRLTVV.

The chain links TRBV6-1 to TRBJ1-1; possible D gene TRBD1, 6 bases. Germline V gene sequence: CDR1 MNHNS, CDR2 SASEGT. The CDR3 sequence is 13 residues long. V was cut by 2 bases and J by 6 bases, with 10 bases left in between. DNA of the CDR3: TGTGCCAGCAGTGAAATCAGGGGTGCTGAAGCTTTCTTT. This sequence encodes CASSEIRGAEAFF.

A single count supports this clone. The chain carries TRBV29-1 and TRBJ2-1, with 8 positions matching TRBD1. The CDR3 loop spans 13 amino acids. The V segment lost 3 bases and the J segment 3 bases; nucleotides outside the gene matches: 1. In germline, CDR1 is SQVTM, CDR2 ANQGSEA. The chain's CDR3 is CSVEGQDYNEQFF. In DNA, the CDR3 is TGCAGCGTTGAGGGACAGGACTACAATGAGCAGTTCTTC.

This chain uses TRBV19 with TRBJ1-2; 8 nucleotides align to TRBD1. The CDR3 is made up of 16 amino acids. Germline CDR1 is LNHDA and CDR2 is SQIVND (reference sequence). The V and J ends lost 4 bases and 3 bases, in that order; junction bases with no gene match: 10. CDR3 sequence reads: CASSTRTGRPDYGYTF. The CDR3 DNA reads as TGTGCCAGTAGTACACGGACAGGGCGGCCCGACTATGGCTACACCTTC.

This clone was recorded once. CDR3 bases: TGTGCCAGCAAGAAAGCGGACAGAAGGTATGGCTACACCTTC. Its protein is CASKKADRRYGYTF. The gene calls are TRBV28 and TRBJ1-2; perhaps TRBD1 as D (6 bases). The CDR3 runs 14 residues. Germline CDR1 reads MDHEN; CDR2 reads SYDVKM. Trimming pared 7 bases from V and 5 bases from J, leaving 17 bases between.

The chain couples TRBV10-1 to TRBJ2-5; TRBD1 is a possible D gene (6 bases). Germline V lookup: CDR1 WNHNN, CDR2 SYGVQD (reference sequence). V shed 0 bases and J shed 5 bases, with 13 bases lying between them. This CDR3 spans 15 amino acids. The CDR3 sequence is CASSESRRTAETQYF. In DNA, the CDR3 is TGCGCCAGCAGTGAGTCGCGCCGGACAGCCGAGACCCAGTACTTC.

This chain connects TRBV5-1 to TRBJ1-2; D call uncertain. V dropped 0 bases and J dropped 1 base, with 7 bases sitting between them. This CDR3 is 14 amino acids long. Germline V CDR1 and CDR2: SGHRS, YFSETQ. The CDR3 spells CASSLESHNYGYTF. CDR3 in DNA: TGCGCCAGCAGCTTGGAGAGCCATAACTATGGCTACACCTTC. Drawing the rest from reference TRBV5-1 and TRBJ1-2, the complete variable domain is KAGVTQTPRYLIKTRGQQVTLSCSPISGHRSVSWYQQTPGQGLQFLFEYFSETQRNKGNFPGRFSGRQFSNSRSEMNVSTLELGDSALYLCASSLESHNYGYTFGSGTRLTVV.

V usage is TRBV19 and J usage is TRBJ1-4; 8 nucleotides agree with TRBD1. The CDR3 is 18 residues long. The V and J ends lost 5 bases and 0 bases, in that order; junction bases with no gene match: 11. CDR1 and CDR2 (germline): LNHDA, SQIVND (reference sequence). CDR3 region: CASSVGQEDSATNEKLFF. CDR3 coding DNA: TGTGCCAGTAGTGTGGGACAGGAGGACTCCGCAACTAATGAAAAACTGTTTTTT.

In this sample, this clone turned up once. The chain is built from TRBV5-5 and TRBJ2-5; D call uncertain. CDR1 and CDR2 (germline): SGHKS, YYEKEE (reference sequence). The CDR3 totals 14 residues. Deletions cut 0 bases from V and 2 bases from J, with 8 bases between. CDR3 bases: TGTGCCAGCAGCTTGGAGCCACAGCAAGAGACCCAGTACTTC. Its translation is CASSLEPQQETQYF.

The chain links TRBV5-1 to TRBJ2-2, with TRBD1 matching 11 bases. Germline V lookup: CDR1 SGHRS, CDR2 YFSETQ. Trimming cost V 2 bases and J 5 bases; bases outside gene matches: 2. The CDR3 length is 15 residues. CDR3 in amino acids: CASSFGTGGTGELFF. CDR3 DNA sequence: TGCGCCAGCAGCTTTGGGACAGGGGGAACCGGGGAGCTGTTTTTT. Drawing the rest from reference TRBV5-1 and TRBJ2-2, the complete variable domain is KAGVTQTPRYLIKTRGQQVTLSCSPISGHRSVSWYQQTPGQGLQFLFEYFSETQRNKGNFPGRFSGRQFSNSRSEMNVSTLELGDSALYLCASSFGTGGTGELFFGEGSRLTVL.

The CDR3 DNA is TGCGCCAGCAGTCAATCCATTCAGGGGTTCGAGCAGTACTTC. Translated: CASSQSIQGFEQYF. The rearrangement links TRBV5-1 to TRBJ2-7; the D gene is possibly TRBD1 (6 bases). The CDR3 loop spans 14 amino acids. V gave up 5 bases and J gave up 6 bases, with 18 bases separating them. The germline V gene encodes CDR1 SGHRS and CDR2 YFSETQ.

This clone is a singleton in its sample. The rearrangement links TRBV21-1 to TRBJ2-2; whether TRBD1, the table's D call, matches the DNA was not checked. TRBV21-1 is labeled a pseudogene. This CDR3 region has 17 residues. CDR3 amino acids: CASSNKTRETNTGELFF. CDR3 in DNA: TGTGCCAGCAGCAATAAAACCAGGGAAACGAACACCGGGGAGCTGTTTTTT.

This chain joins TRBV28 and TRBJ2-1; TRBD2 matches 11 bases. Germline CDR1 is MDHEN and CDR2 is SYDVKM. The V segment lost 6 bases and the J segment 0 bases; nucleotides outside the gene matches: 10. This CDR3 is 18 amino acids long. CDR3 sequence (DNA): TGTGCCAGCAGGTCTAGCGGGAGGTCCCCGAGCTCCTACAATGAGCAGTTCTTC. Amino acid sequence: CASRSSGRSPSSYNEQFF.

The J gene is TRBJ2-1, the V gene TRBV15, with D tentatively TRBD1 (6 bases). Per the germline V gene, CDR1 is LNHNV and CDR2 is YYDKDF (reference sequence). The CDR3 consists of 16 residues. V was shortened by 0 bases and J by 3 bases, with 12 bases between the two germline ends. The CDR3, as DNA: TGTGCCACCAGCAGAGATCAGCGGACAGTCTACAATGAGCAGTTCTTC. Its translation: CATSRDQRTVYNEQFF. Supplemented by reference TRBV15 and TRBJ2-1, the full variable domain reads DAMVIQNPRYQVTQFGKPVTLSCSQTLNHNVMYWYQQKSSQAPKLLFHYYDKDFNNEADTPDNFQSRRPNTSFCFLDIRSPGLGDTAMYLCATSRDQRTVYNEQFFGPGTRLTVL.

This rearrangement joins TRBV21-1 to TRBJ2-1; the table calls TRBD2, which could not be checked here. TRBV21-1 represents a pseudogene. The length of the CDR3 is 15 residues. The CDR3 loop reads CASSKAQRVYNEQFF. DNA of the CDR3: TGTGCCAGCAGCAAAGCGCAGCGGGTTTACAATGAGCAGTTCTTC.

The V and J genes are TRBV6-1 and TRBJ2-7; D ambiguous. V lost 2 bases to trimming and J lost 6 bases, with 11 bases between them. Germline V lookup: CDR1 MNHNS, CDR2 SASEGT. The CDR3 contains 13 residues. This CDR3 is CASSESGPGEQYF. As DNA, the CDR3 is TGTGCCAGCAGTGAATCAGGCCCCGGCGAGCAGTACTTC.

The V gene is TRBV19, the J gene TRBJ2-7, with D hard to call. From germline, CDR1 is LNHDA and CDR2 SQIVND (reference sequence). V lost 3 bases and J lost 5, with 17 bases in between. The CDR3 runs 15 residues. CDR3 residues: CASSIVAGRPDEQYF. CDR3 sequence (DNA): TGTGCCAGTAGTATTGTTGCCGGCAGGCCGGACGAGCAGTACTTC.

CDR3 loop: CASSPSSYNEQFF. In DNA, the CDR3 is TGTGCCAGCAGCCCCAGCTCCTACAATGAGCAGTTCTTC. V gene TRBV7-2 combines with J gene TRBJ2-1; D unclear. The CDR3 runs to 13 residues. V was pared by 5 bases and J by 0 bases, with 5 bases between. Germline V gene sequence: CDR1 SGHTA, CDR2 FQGNSA.

The V call is TRBV9, the J call TRBJ2-1, with TRBD2 matching 8 bases. Germline V gene lookup returns CDR1 SGDLS and CDR2 YYNGEE. After removal of 0 bases from V and 7 bases from J, the junction contained 12 bases not matched to a gene. This CDR3 contains 17 residues. CDR3: CASSVGLSGGERNEQFF. The CDR3 DNA reads TGTGCCAGCAGCGTAGGCCTTTCGGGGGGGGAGAGGAATGAGCAGTTCTTC.